The next 20 T cell receptor beta chains were all read from a single sample in a study of T cells in Graves' hyperthyroidism and ophthalmopathy. Amplified regions were TCR beta CDR3 sequences from RNA transcripts. First-round RT-PCR targeting the TCR CDR3 was performed with the HTBI primer set. TCRdb itself ran the multiplex PCR reads through MiXCR, one entry per CDR3 protein. This sample yields under 400,000 distinct CDR3 sequences, of which 21% are seen a single time; over 45% belongs to the top ten. The sample was blood. These receptors all come from a woman between 50 and 59 years old with Graves' hyperthyroidism.

Many counts were recorded for this clonotype. The genes are TRBV28 and TRBJ1-2; TRBD1 matches 8 bases. The CDR3 sequence is 13 residues long. The V gene end was trimmed by 5 bases and the J gene end by 8 bases; junction bases not matched to a gene: 7. Germline V CDR1 and CDR2: MDHEN, SYDVKM. The CDR3 reads CASSPGQGWGYTF. The DNA for the CDR3 is TGTGCCAGCAGTCCTGGACAGGGATGGGGCTACACCTTC.

This chain uses TRBV5-1 with TRBJ2-2, with D unresolved. V lost 8 bases and J 2 bases, leaving 13 bases between the germline ends. CDR1 is SGHRS, CDR2 YFSETQ, per germline. This CDR3 spans 14 amino acids. In DNA, the CDR3 is TGCGCCAGAAAAGAGGCAGGTAACACCGGGGAGCTGTTTTTT. Translated: CARKEAGNTGELFF.

This clonotype was counted ten times or more. This chain links TRBV28 with TRBJ2-7; D is unresolved. CDR3 length: 14 amino acids. Trimming left V 4 bases short and J 0 bases short, with 10 bases between. Per germline, CDR1 MDHEN and CDR2 SYDVKM. CDR3 in amino acids: CASSSPSFSYEQYF. The CDR3 nucleotides read TGTGCCAGCAGTTCCCCCAGTTTCTCCTACGAGCAGTACTTC.

This clonotype was seen many times. The gene calls are TRBV4-2 and TRBJ2-7, with TRBD2 matching over 15 bases. Germline CDR1 and CDR2: LGHNA and YNFKEQ. The CDR3 is 16 amino acids. Unmatched junction bases numbered 7, after V lost 4 bases and J lost 6 bases. The CDR3 reads CASSPRPGLAGGEQYF. The CDR3, as DNA: TGTGCCAGCAGCCCTCGCCCGGGACTAGCGGGAGGCGAGCAGTACTTC.

V usage is TRBV20-1 and J usage is TRBJ2-3; a weak D match, TRBD2 (6 bases). Germline V CDR1 and CDR2: DFQATT, SNEGSKA (reference sequence). The CDR3 loop spans 12 amino acids. Trimming removed 7 bases at V and 0 bases at J, with 8 bases between. CDR3 region: CSVAESTDTQYF. CDR3 coding DNA: TGCAGTGTAGCGGAAAGCACAGATACGCAGTATTTT.

This clonotype was observed a few times. This chain connects TRBV6-1 to TRBJ1-5; possible D gene TRBD1, 6 bases. V was clipped by 11 bases and J by 0 bases, with 11 bases between them. The germline V gene encodes CDR1 MNHNS and CDR2 SASEGT. This CDR3 has 13 amino acids. For the CDR3, the DNA is TGTGCCTGCCGGGACATTAGCAATCAGCCCCAGCATTTT. Its translation is CACRDISNQPQHF.

The table lists this clonotype with many counts. The gene calls are TRBV20-1 and TRBJ2-7; 9 bases fit TRBD1. This CDR3 spans 14 amino acids. Unmatched junction bases numbered 9, after V lost 6 bases and J lost 3 bases. The V gene's germline CDR1 is DFQATT and CDR2 SNEGSKA (reference sequence). CDR3 bases: TGCAGTGCAGCTGGGACAGGGAAGAACTACGAGCAGTACTTC. As protein: CSAAGTGKNYEQYF.

This clonotype came up many times. The V and J genes are TRBV6-1 and TRBJ2-7, with 11 positions matching TRBD2. V shed 8 bases and J 3 bases; nucleotides not matched to a gene: 9. In germline, CDR1 is MNHNS, CDR2 SASEGT. The CDR3 spans 15 residues. This CDR3 reads CASHSGTSGYYEQYF. The CDR3 DNA reads TGTGCCAGCCACTCCGGGACTAGCGGATACTACGAGCAGTACTTC.

This clonotype occurred many times. The chain is built from TRBV2 and TRBJ2-1, with D possibly TRBD1 on 7 matching bases. Trimming cost V 5 bases and J 7 bases, with 18 bases left between them. This CDR3 spans 15 amino acids. Germline loops: CDR1 SNHLY, CDR2 FYNNEI. The CDR3 DNA sequence: TGTGCCAGCAGTTATGACAGGGACTCCGAAAATGAGCAGTTCTTC. The encoded protein is CASSYDRDSENEQFF.

The sample holds many counts of this clonotype. V gene TRBV11-3 combines with J gene TRBJ2-3; the D gene is possibly TRBD1 (5 bases). The germline V gene encodes CDR1 SGHNT and CDR2 YENEEA. The CDR3 runs to 13 residues. The V end was cut by 1 base, the J end by 10 bases, with 12 bases between. The CDR3 DNA reads TGTGCCAGCAGCTTAGGGTCAGGGAAGGCGCAGTATTTT. Residues: CASSLGSGKAQYF.

The V gene is TRBV5-6, the J gene TRBJ1-5, with no clear D. The germline CDR1 and CDR2 sequences are SGHDT and YYEEEE. The CDR3 totals 16 residues. Trimming took 0 bases from V and 3 from J, leaving 13 bases between them. The CDR3 region is CASSLGVGWVNQPQHF. The CDR3 bases are TGTGCCAGCAGCTTGGGGGTAGGGTGGGTCAATCAGCCCCAGCATTTT.

This clonotype appeared many times. The V and J genes are TRBV7-3 and TRBJ1-1; D is perhaps TRBD1 (6 bases). This CDR3 is built from 13 residues. Germline CDR1 SGHTA, CDR2 FQGTGA. The V gene lost 1 base and the J gene lost 8 bases, with 11 bases spanning the gap. This CDR3 is CASSLRRTEEAFF. The CDR3 DNA sequence: TGTGCCAGCAGCTTAAGGAGGACAGAAGAAGCTTTCTTT.

Points on this clonotype: Relative to the germline gene, one junction end is altered; a read error may explain this. The J gene is TRBJ2-3, the V gene TRBV6-8; 12 nucleotides align to TRBD2. Germline assignment: CDR1 MNHGY and CDR2 SAAAGT. The CDR3 length is 15 residues. CDR3 DNA sequence: TGCGCCAGCAGTGAACTAGCGGGGGGTATAGATACGCAGTATTTT. This codes for CASSELAGGIDTQYF.

In this sample, this clonotype turned up a few times. The V gene is TRBV6-2 or TRBV6-3, the J gene TRBJ2-2, with TRBD2 matching 7 bases. This CDR3 has 17 amino acids. The trim removed 4 bases at V and 5 bases at J, leaving 13 bases unmatched. In germline, CDR1 is MNHEY, CDR2 SVGEGT. Written as DNA, the CDR3 is TGTGCCAGCAGTTGGGACTTGGCTAGCGGTTTAACCGGGGAGCTGTTTTTT. It encodes CASSWDLASGLTGELFF.

V gene TRBV19 combines with J gene TRBJ1-1, with TRBD1 as a possible D gene (5 bases). V lost 7 bases and J 1 base, leaving 10 bases between the germline ends. The CDR3 has 13 residues. Germline-derived CDR1 and CDR2 are LNHDA and SQIVND (reference sequence). This CDR3 reads CASTRRGNTEAFF. The CDR3 bases are TGTGCCAGTACTAGGAGGGGGAACACTGAAGCTTTCTTT.

In this sample, this clonotype turned up many times. The chain recombines TRBV7-3 with TRBJ2-7; D possibly corresponds to TRBD2 (5 bases). CDR3 length: 14 amino acids. Trimming shortened V by 1 base and J by 3 bases, and 10 bases separated the two germline ends. Germline CDR1 and CDR2: SGHTA and FQGTGA. This CDR3 reads CASSLMSGNYEQYF. DNA for the CDR3: TGTGCCAGCAGCTTAATGAGCGGCAACTACGAGCAGTACTTC.

This clonotype was seen repeatedly, ten times or more. This chain uses TRBV5-1 with TRBJ2-1; 8 nucleotides agree with TRBD2. In germline, CDR1 is SGHRS, CDR2 YFSETQ. The CDR3 is made up of 15 amino acids. V trimming: 0 bases; J trimming: 7 bases; junction bases outside the gene matches: 6. CDR3 region: CASSLGREGRNEQFF. The CDR3 DNA follows: TGCGCCAGCAGCTTGGGACGGGAGGGCCGGAATGAGCAGTTCTTC. The whole variable domain, remainder taken from reference TRBV5-1 and TRBJ2-1, is KAGVTQTPRYLIKTRGQQVTLSCSPISGHRSVSWYQQTPGQGLQFLFEYFSETQRNKGNFPGRFSGRQFSNSRSEMNVSTLELGDSALYLCASSLGREGRNEQFFGPGTRLTVL.

This clonotype was found many times. The V call is TRBV3-1, the J call TRBJ1-1; TRBD1 is a possible D gene (5 bases). This CDR3 region has 14 residues. In germline, CDR1 is LGHDT, CDR2 YNNKEL (reference sequence). Trimming removed 6 bases at V and 1 base at J, with 12 bases between. CDR3 region: CASRTRGPNTEAFF. The CDR3 DNA sequence: TGTGCCAGCAGGACGAGGGGCCCGAACACTGAAGCTTTCTTT.

In its sample, this clonotype was seen a few times. The chain links TRBV5-6 to TRBJ2-7, with D possibly matching TRBD2 (5 bases). Germline CDR1 reads SGHDT; CDR2 reads YYEEEE. This CDR3 is built from 14 residues. V lost 4 bases and J 6 bases, leaving 17 bases between the germline ends. DNA of the CDR3: TGTGCCAGCAGCCCGGACGGGATGCATGCCGAGCAGTACTTC. It specifies CASSPDGMHAEQYF.

This clonotype was observed a single time. As DNA, the CDR3 is TGTGCCAGCAGCCCTGACAACGCACCCTCTGGAAACACCATATATTTT. Translation gives CASSPDNAPSGNTIYF. The J gene is TRBJ1-3, the V gene TRBV6-2 or TRBV6-3; no firm D call. Looked up from germline, CDR1 is MNHEY and CDR2 is SVGEGT. This CDR3 is built from 16 residues. Trimming took off 6 bases at V and 0 bases at J, with 15 bases between the two ends.